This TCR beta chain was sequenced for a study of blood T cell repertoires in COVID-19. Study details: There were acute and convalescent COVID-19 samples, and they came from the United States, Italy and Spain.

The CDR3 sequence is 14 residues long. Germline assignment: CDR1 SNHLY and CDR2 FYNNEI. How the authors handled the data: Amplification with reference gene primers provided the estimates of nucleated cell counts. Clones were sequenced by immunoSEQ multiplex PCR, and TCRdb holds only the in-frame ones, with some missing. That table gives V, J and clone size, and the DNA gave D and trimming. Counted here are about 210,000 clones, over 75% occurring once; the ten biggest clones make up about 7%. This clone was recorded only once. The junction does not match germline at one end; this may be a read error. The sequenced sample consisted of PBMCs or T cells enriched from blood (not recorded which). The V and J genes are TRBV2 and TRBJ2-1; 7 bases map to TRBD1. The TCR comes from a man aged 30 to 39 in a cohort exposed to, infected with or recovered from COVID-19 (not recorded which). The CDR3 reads CASSEAVFTGDTLF. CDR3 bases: TGTGCCAGCAGTGAAGCAGTTTTTACAGGGGATACACTCTTC. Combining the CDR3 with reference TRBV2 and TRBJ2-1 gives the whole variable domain EPEVTQTPSHQVTQMGQEVILRCVPISNHLYFYWYRQILGQKVEFLVSFYNNEISEKSEIFDDQFSVERPDGSNFTLKIRSTKLEDSAMYFCASSEAVFTGDTLFGPGTRLTVL.